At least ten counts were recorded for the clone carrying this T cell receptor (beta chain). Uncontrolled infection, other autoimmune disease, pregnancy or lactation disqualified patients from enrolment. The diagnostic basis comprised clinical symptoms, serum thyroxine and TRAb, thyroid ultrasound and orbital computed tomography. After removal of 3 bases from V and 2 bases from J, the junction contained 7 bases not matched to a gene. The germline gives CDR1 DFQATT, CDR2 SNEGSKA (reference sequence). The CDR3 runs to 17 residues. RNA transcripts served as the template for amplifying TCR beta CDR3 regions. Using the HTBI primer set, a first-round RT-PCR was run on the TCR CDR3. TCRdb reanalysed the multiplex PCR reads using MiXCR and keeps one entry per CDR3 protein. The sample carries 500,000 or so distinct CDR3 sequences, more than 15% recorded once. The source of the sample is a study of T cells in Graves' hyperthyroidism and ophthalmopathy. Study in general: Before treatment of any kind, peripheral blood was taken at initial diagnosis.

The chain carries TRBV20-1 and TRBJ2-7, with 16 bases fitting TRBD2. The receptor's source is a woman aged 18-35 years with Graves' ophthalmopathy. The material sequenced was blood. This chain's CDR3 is CSASAGLAGGLTYEQYF. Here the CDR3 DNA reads TGCAGTGCTAGCGCGGGACTAGCGGGAGGGTTAACCTACGAGCAGTACTTC.